This T cell receptor (beta chain) is drawn from a study of regulatory T cells in long-lasting Graves disease. At the level of the study: Graves' patients with a new diagnosis had received antithyroid drugs under 3 months.

General study points: TCR diversity was lower in persistent Graves' patients (versus newly diagnosed ones).

iRepertoire HTBI primers and Arm-PCR of CDR3 regions built TCR beta libraries. TCRdb fed the multiplex PCR reads into MiXCR, producing one record per CDR3 protein. In the table there are 200,000 to 300,000 distinct CDR3 sequences, 20% to 25% of which are singletons. The sample's time point: newly diagnosed GD, antithyroid drugs for less than 3 months. There was RNA extracted from PBMCs, and the TCR library was made from it. This clonotype occurred many times. Antigen unknown. The source is a female donor with Graves disease. The specimen comprised peripheral blood mononuclear cells (PBMCs), sampled at new diagnosis, from a patient treated with antithyroid drugs.

The CDR3 protein is CASSPVGRLREQYF. As DNA, the CDR3 is TGTGCCAGCAGCCCCGTGGGCCGACTGAGAGAGCAGTACTTC. The chain is built from TRBV3-1 and TRBJ2-7; D is ambiguous. There are 14 residues in the CDR3. In germline, CDR1 is LGHDT, CDR2 YNNKEL (reference sequence). The ends were cut back, 4 bases at V and 7 bases at J, with 17 bases in the middle.